This T cell receptor beta chain derives from a study of cytomegalovirus exposure and HLA in healthy donors. The PCR made use of 60 Vbeta and 13 Jbeta primers. Profiling relied on immunoSEQ multiplex PCR, and the TCRdb table lists in-frame clones only, not all of them. This sample yields about 170,000 clones, of which approximately 80% are seen a single time; less than 2.5% belongs to the top ten. The CDR3 has 14 amino acids. Germline trimming cut 0 bases from V and 12 bases from J; bases unmatched to any gene: 11. Germline V lookup: CDR1 GTSNPN, CDR2 SVGIG (reference sequence). This clone showed up just once.

The sequenced material came from PBMCs. V and J are TRBV30 and TRBJ2-1; 7 nucleotides agree with TRBD1. This receptor was identified in a woman in her forties or fifties in good health and CMV-seronegative. CDR3 loop: CAWSVGGRASGQFF. CDR3 sequence (DNA): TGTGCCTGGAGTGTAGGGGGCAGGGCTTCGGGGCAGTTCTTC. Combining the CDR3 with reference TRBV30 and TRBJ2-1 gives the whole variable domain SQTIHQWPATLVQPVGSPLSLECTVEGTSNPNLYWYRQAAGRGLQLLFYSVGIGQISSEVPQNLSASRPQDRQFILSSKKLLLSDSGFYLCAWSVGGRASGQFFGPGTRLTVL.